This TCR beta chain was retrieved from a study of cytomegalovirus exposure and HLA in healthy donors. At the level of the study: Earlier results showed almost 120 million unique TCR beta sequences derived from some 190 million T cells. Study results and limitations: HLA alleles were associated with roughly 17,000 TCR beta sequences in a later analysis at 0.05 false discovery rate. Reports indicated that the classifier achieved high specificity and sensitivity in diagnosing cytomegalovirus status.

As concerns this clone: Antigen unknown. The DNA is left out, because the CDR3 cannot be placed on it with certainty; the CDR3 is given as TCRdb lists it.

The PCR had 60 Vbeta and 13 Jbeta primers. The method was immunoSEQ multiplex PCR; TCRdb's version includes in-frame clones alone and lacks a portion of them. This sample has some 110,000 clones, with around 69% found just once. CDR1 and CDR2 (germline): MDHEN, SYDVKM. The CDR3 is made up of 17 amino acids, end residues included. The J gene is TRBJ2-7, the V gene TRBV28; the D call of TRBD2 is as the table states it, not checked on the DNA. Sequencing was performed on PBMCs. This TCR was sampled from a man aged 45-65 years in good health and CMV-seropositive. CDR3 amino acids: CASSSSEGRPEPYEQYF.